Presented here are 27 T cell receptor beta chains from one specimen sequenced in a study of blood T cell repertoires in COVID-19. The repertoire was sequenced with immunoSEQ multiplex PCR; TCRdb's copy has only in-frame clones and lacks some. The table includes some 370,000 clones, more than 75% detected once. The sample taken for sequencing was peripheral blood. The receptors originated from a woman between 25 and 40 years old with COVID-19, enrolled during active disease.

This clone appeared once. V and J are TRBV6-6 and TRBJ2-7; TRBD1 agrees at 11 bases. This CDR3 spans 16 amino acids. Germline V CDR1 and CDR2: MNHNY, SVGAGI (reference sequence). The junction had 9 bases not matched to a gene; V was cut back by 5 bases and J by 3 bases. CDR3 protein: CASSKTAGTGGYEQYF. DNA of the CDR3: TGTGCCAGCAGTAAGACCGCCGGGACAGGGGGCTACGAGCAGTACTTC.

This chain links TRBV6-5 with TRBJ1-5; no definite D call. Trimming stripped 5 bases from V and 0 bases from J, with 11 bases between. In germline, CDR1 is MNHEY, CDR2 SVGAGI. The CDR3 contains 15 residues. The CDR3: CASSINIVSNQPQHF. The CDR3 DNA is TGTGCCAGCAGTATTAACATTGTTAGCAATCAGCCCCAGCATTTT.

The chain is built from TRBV30 and TRBJ1-1; 7 bases are a match to TRBD1. The CDR3 is made up of 12 amino acids. V gave up 7 bases and J gave up 1 base; unmatched junction bases: 3. Germline loops: CDR1 GTSNPN, CDR2 SVGIG (reference sequence). The CDR3 coding sequence is TGTGCCTTCAACAGGGGGAACACTGAAGCTTTCTTT. Encoded protein: CAFNRGNTEAFF.

V and J are TRBV28 and TRBJ2-6; a weak D match, TRBD2 (6 bases). V lost 2 bases, J lost 0 bases, and 8 bases lay in between. The CDR3 runs to 16 residues. The germline V gene encodes CDR1 MDHEN and CDR2 SYDVKM. In DNA form, the CDR3 reads TGTGCCAGCAGTTTAGGGGAGGCCTCTGGGGCCAACGTCCTGACTTTC. As protein: CASSLGEASGANVLTF.

This clone occurred once. The chain has TRBV29-1 and TRBJ1-4; 8 nucleotides agree with TRBD1. The germline V gene has CDR1 SQVTM and CDR2 ANQGSEA. Unmatched junction bases numbered 9, after V lost 5 bases and J lost 7 bases. This CDR3 comprises 14 residues. CDR3 in amino acids: CSVKAGTGGEKLFF. CDR3 nucleotide sequence: TGCAGCGTTAAAGCCGGGACAGGTGGTGAAAAACTGTTTTTT. Together with reference TRBV29-1 and TRBJ1-4, the CDR3 gives the full variable domain: SAVISQKPSRDICQRGTSLTIQCQVDSQVTMMFWYRQQPGQSLTLIATANQGSEATYESGFVIDKFPISRPNLTFSTLTVSNMSPEDSSIYLCSVKAGTGGEKLFFGSGTQLSVL.

This clone was detected once. This chain links TRBV7-2 with TRBJ1-1, with D perhaps TRBD1 (5 bases). This CDR3 contains 14 residues. The V gene's germline CDR1 is SGHTA and CDR2 FQGNSA. V was shortened by 6 bases and J by 2 bases, with 13 bases between the two germline ends. CDR3 protein: CASSNLGLNTEAFF. The CDR3 DNA reads TGTGCCAGCAGTAACCTGGGGCTCAACACTGAAGCTTTCTTT.

The rearrangement joins TRBV7-9 to TRBJ2-1, with 9 positions matching TRBD2. Unmatched junction bases numbered 7, after V lost 4 bases and J lost 12 bases. CDR3 length: 13 residues. Germline CDR1 and CDR2: SEHNR and FQNEAQ (reference sequence). The CDR3, as DNA: TGTGCCAGCAGCTCGCTAGCGGGACCGTCGCAGTTCTTC. This gives the protein CASSSLAGPSQFF. Full variable domain (missing parts from reference TRBV7-9 and TRBJ2-1): DTGVSQNPRHKITKRGQNVTFRCDPISEHNRLYWYRQTLGQGPEFLTYFQNEAQLEKSRLLSDRFSAERPKGSFSTLEIQRTEQGDSAMYLCASSSLAGPSQFFGPGTRLTVL.

The V call is TRBV5-5, the J call TRBJ2-3, with D possibly TRBD2 on 5 matching bases. CDR1 is SGHKS and CDR2 is YYEKEE in the germline V gene (reference sequence). The CDR3 is made up of 13 amino acids. Deletions cut 4 bases from V and 2 bases from J, with 8 bases between. Here the CDR3 reads CASSTGVTDTQYF. In DNA form, the CDR3 reads TGTGCCAGCAGCACCGGGGTCACAGATACGCAGTATTTT. The complete variable domain, with remaining parts taken from reference TRBV5-5 and TRBJ2-3, reads DAGVTQSPTHLIKTRGQQVTLRCSPISGHKSVSWYQQVLGQGPQFIFQYYEKEERGRGNFPDRFSARQFPNYSSELNVNALLLGDSALYLCASSTGVTDTQYFGPGTRLTVL.

V usage is TRBV9 and J usage is TRBJ2-7, with 9 bases matching TRBD1. CDR1 SGDLS and CDR2 YYNGEE come from the germline V gene. This CDR3 comprises 16 residues. The J segment lost 2 bases and the V segment lost 4 bases, leaving 10 bases of the junction unmatched. The CDR3: CASSHRGTGRTYEQYF. CDR3 DNA: TGTGCCAGCAGCCACCGCGGGACAGGGAGAACCTACGAGCAGTACTTC.

The V and J genes are TRBV5-5 and TRBJ2-1, with 8 bases aligning to TRBD1. V lost 0 bases, J lost 6 bases, and 2 bases stayed unmatched. This CDR3 contains 14 residues. Germline CDR1 and CDR2: SGHKS and YYEKEE (reference sequence). CDR3 DNA: TGTGCCAGCAGCTTGGGGACAGGGACCAATGAGCAGTTCTTC. Its translation is CASSLGTGTNEQFF.

The rearrangement uses TRBV5-1 and TRBJ2-4, with D perhaps matching TRBD2 (6 bases). The CDR3 sequence is 15 residues long. The germline V gene encodes CDR1 SGHRS and CDR2 YFSETQ. Trimming took off 2 bases at V and 0 bases at J, with 9 bases between the two ends. In DNA, the CDR3 is TGCGCCAGCAGCTTCTCGGGACTAGCCAAAAACATTCAGTACTTC. Amino acids: CASSFSGLAKNIQYF. The full variable domain, completed using reference TRBV5-1 and TRBJ2-4, is KAGVTQTPRYLIKTRGQQVTLSCSPISGHRSVSWYQQTPGQGLQFLFEYFSETQRNKGNFPGRFSGRQFSNSRSEMNVSTLELGDSALYLCASSFSGLAKNIQYFGAGTRLSVL.

V usage is TRBV30 and J usage is TRBJ1-1; D call uncertain. Germline CDR1 is GTSNPN and CDR2 is SVGIG (reference sequence). Trimming shortened V by 2 bases and J by 6 bases, and 10 bases separated the two germline ends. The CDR3 is made up of 12 amino acids. In DNA form, the CDR3 reads TGTGCCTGGAGTAGCCCACTACCTGAAGCTTTCTTT. Its protein product is CAWSSPLPEAFF. Full variable domain (outside the CDR3, taken from reference TRBV30 and TRBJ1-1): SQTIHQWPATLVQPVGSPLSLECTVEGTSNPNLYWYRQAAGRGLQLLFYSVGIGQISSEVPQNLSASRPQDRQFILSSKKLLLSDSGFYLCAWSSPLPEAFFGQGTRLTVV.

This chain's CDR3 is CASSFSVPAAGPYEQYF. DNA of the CDR3: TGTGCCAGCAGTTTTAGCGTGCCGGCAGCGGGACCGTACGAGCAGTACTTC. The rearrangement uses TRBV27 and TRBJ2-7; 7 bases are shared with TRBD2. V was pared by 3 bases and J by 4 bases, with 15 bases of the junction left unmatched. The CDR3 extends over 17 amino acids. The germline gives CDR1 MNHEY, CDR2 SMNVEV (reference sequence).

A single count supports this clone. The CDR3 coding sequence is TGTGCCAGCAGTTTATTTGCGATTGCGAACACCGGGGAGCTGTTTTTT. Protein sequence: CASSLFAIANTGELFF. The gene calls are TRBV27 and TRBJ2-2; D not resolved. The ends were cut back, 1 base at V and 0 bases at J, with 9 bases in the middle. The CDR3 is 16 residues long. The germline CDR1 and CDR2 sequences are MNHEY and SMNVEV (reference sequence).

The sample holds a few counts of this clone. J is TRBJ1-3 and V is TRBV4-1; D gene ambiguous. Trimming pared 7 bases from V and 0 bases from J, leaving 10 bases between. This CDR3 spans 14 amino acids. The germline CDR1 and CDR2 sequences are MGHRA and YSYEKL. The CDR3 protein is CASTPLGSGNTIYF. In nucleotides, the CDR3 is TGCGCCAGCACCCCACTCGGCTCTGGAAACACCATATATTTT.

This rearrangement joins TRBV2 to TRBJ2-7; no definite D call. The V gene lost 7 bases and the J gene lost 0 bases, with 13 bases spanning the gap. Germline CDR1 SNHLY, CDR2 FYNNEI. This CDR3 spans 14 amino acids. Here the CDR3 DNA reads TGTGCCAGCAATCCGACGGGTAACTCCTACGAGCAGTACTTC. Translating gives CASNPTGNSYEQYF. Drawing the rest from reference TRBV2 and TRBJ2-7, the complete variable domain is EPEVTQTPSHQVTQMGQEVILRCVPISNHLYFYWYRQILGQKVEFLVSFYNNEISEKSEIFDDQFSVERPDGSNFTLKIRSTKLEDSAMYFCASNPTGNSYEQYFGPGTRLTVT.

J is TRBJ2-7 and V is TRBV7-2, with D maybe TRBD2 (6 bases). CDR3 length: 15 residues. The ends were cut back, 0 bases at V and 2 bases at J, with 11 bases in the middle. Germline assignment: CDR1 SGHTA and CDR2 FQGNSA. The CDR3 sequence is CASSLAGSQAYEQYF. The DNA for the CDR3 is TGTGCCAGCAGCTTAGCCGGGAGCCAGGCCTACGAGCAGTACTTC.

J is TRBJ2-2 and V is TRBV4-1, with TRBD2 matching 14 bases. Germline V gene data show CDR1 as MGHRA and CDR2 as YSYEKL. This CDR3 region has 19 residues. After removal of 3 bases from V and 5 bases from J, the junction contained 11 bases not matched to a gene. The CDR3 nucleotides are TGCGCCAGCAGCCAGACCCCGGGGACTAGCGGGAGTATGACCGGGGAGCTGTTTTTT. Residues: CASSQTPGTSGSMTGELFF.

This chain uses TRBV30 with TRBJ1-6, with a possible D match to TRBD1 (6 bases). The CDR3 has 15 residues. Germline loops: CDR1 GTSNPN, CDR2 SVGIG (reference sequence). V was cut by 2 bases and J by 10 bases, with 18 bases left in between. Written as DNA, the CDR3 is TGTGCCTGGAGTAGAAACAGGGCAGTGGGCTCACCCCTCCACTTT. Its translation is CAWSRNRAVGSPLHF.

The chain carries TRBV11-2 and TRBJ1-6, with a possible D match to TRBD1 (5 bases). V shed 4 bases and J shed 9 bases, with 10 bases lying between them. The length of the CDR3 is 13 residues. Germline lookup yields CDR1 SGHAT and CDR2 FQNNGV. The CDR3 loop is CASSSPTGSPLHF. The CDR3 region has the DNA TGTGCCAGCAGCTCACCTACAGGTTCACCCCTCCACTTT.

The V gene is TRBV19, the J gene TRBJ2-3, with D unclear. Trimming left V 5 bases short and J 5 bases short, with 14 bases between. Germline V lookup: CDR1 LNHDA, CDR2 SQIVND (reference sequence). This CDR3 comprises 14 residues. Here the CDR3 reads CASSPTQRGDTQYF. Here the CDR3 DNA reads TGTGCCAGTAGTCCGACCCAGCGAGGAGATACGCAGTATTTT.

J is TRBJ1-3 and V is TRBV6-5, with 8 bases lining up with TRBD1. There are 15 residues in the CDR3. Per germline, CDR1 MNHEY and CDR2 SVGAGI. V shed 6 bases and J 1 base; nucleotides not matched to a gene: 5. The CDR3 region has the DNA TGTGCCAGCAGCCGTTGGACAGGGTCTGGAAACACCATATATTTT. Residues: CASSRWTGSGNTIYF.

This chain uses TRBV3-1 (or the pseudogene TRBV3-2) with TRBJ2-7; 8 bases align to TRBD2. CDR1 LGHDT and CDR2 YNNKEL come from the germline V gene (reference sequence). The CDR3 runs 15 residues. The ends lost 1 base at V and 2 bases at J; junction bases unmatched: 4. CDR3 coding DNA: TGTGCCAGCAGCCAAGCGGGAGGGAGGGCCTACGAGCAGTACTTC. This gives the protein CASSQAGGRAYEQYF.

This clone turned up a few times. The CDR3 is CASSLWLSAGGYEQYF. The CDR3 DNA sequence: TGTGCCAGCAGTTTATGGCTCTCGGCGGGAGGATACGAGCAGTACTTC. The chain recombines TRBV28 with TRBJ2-7; 8 bases align to TRBD2. The CDR3 is made up of 16 amino acids. The V segment lost 0 bases and the J segment 4 bases; nucleotides outside the gene matches: 8. Per the germline V gene, CDR1 is MDHEN and CDR2 is SYDVKM.

The chain couples TRBV19 to TRBJ2-3, with D possibly matching TRBD2 (6 bases). CDR3 length: 17 residues. The germline V gene has CDR1 LNHDA and CDR2 SQIVND (reference sequence). Trimming cost V 5 bases and J 7 bases, with 25 bases left between them. This CDR3 is CASSPITGLPFLNTQYF. The DNA for the CDR3 is TGTGCCAGTAGTCCGATCACGGGACTCCCGTTTTTGAATACGCAGTATTTT.

This rearrangement joins TRBV10-2 to TRBJ2-3, with D maybe TRBD1 (5 bases). V lost 3 bases and J 3 bases, leaving 10 bases between the germline ends. Germline V gene data show CDR1 as WSHSY and CDR2 as SAAADI. This CDR3 has 14 amino acids. For the CDR3, the DNA is TGCGCCAGCAGTGAAGGGGCGGCTACAGATACGCAGTATTTT. Translating it yields CASSEGAATDTQYF.

This clone was seen a few times. The V call is TRBV30, the J call TRBJ1-3; TRBD1 is a possible D gene (5 bases). The CDR3 has 14 residues. The germline V and J ends were trimmed by 4 bases and 4 bases, with 14 bases remaining between them. CDR1 and CDR2 from the germline V gene are GTSNPN and SVGIG (reference sequence). The CDR3 bases are TGTGCCTGGACCGTCGGGGGATACGGAAACACCATATATTTT. Its translation: CAWTVGGYGNTIYF.